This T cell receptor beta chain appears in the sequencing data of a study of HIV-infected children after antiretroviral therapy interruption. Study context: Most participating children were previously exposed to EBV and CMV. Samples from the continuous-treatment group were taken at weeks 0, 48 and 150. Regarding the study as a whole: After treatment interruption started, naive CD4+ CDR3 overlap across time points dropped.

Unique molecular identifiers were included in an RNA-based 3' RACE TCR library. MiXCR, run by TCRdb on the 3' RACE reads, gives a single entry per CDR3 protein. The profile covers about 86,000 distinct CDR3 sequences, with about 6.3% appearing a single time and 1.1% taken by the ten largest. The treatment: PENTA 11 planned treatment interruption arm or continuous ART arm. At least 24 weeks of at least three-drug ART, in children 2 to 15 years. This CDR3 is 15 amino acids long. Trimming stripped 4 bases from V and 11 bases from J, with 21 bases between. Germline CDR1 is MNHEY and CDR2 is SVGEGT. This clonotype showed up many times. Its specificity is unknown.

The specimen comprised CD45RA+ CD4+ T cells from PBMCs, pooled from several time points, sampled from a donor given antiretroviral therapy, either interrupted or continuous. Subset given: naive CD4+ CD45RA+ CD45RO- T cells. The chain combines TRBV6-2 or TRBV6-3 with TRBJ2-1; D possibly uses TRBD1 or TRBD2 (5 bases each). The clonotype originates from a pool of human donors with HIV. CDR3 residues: CASSFSGTSVSKQFF. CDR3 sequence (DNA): TGTGCCAGCAGTTTTTCCGGGACCAGTGTCTCGAAGCAGTTCTTC.